This is a list of T cell receptor beta chains from one sample in a study of blood T cell repertoires in COVID-19. Assay used: immunoSEQ multiplex PCR; TCRdb lists only in-frame clones, some missing. The profile covers tens of thousands of clones, with about four fifths appearing a single time and less than 4.5% taken by the ten largest. Sequenced sample: PBMCs or T cells enriched from blood (not recorded which). The receptors shown here come from a middle-aged woman with acute COVID-19. The CDR3 runs from the conserved cysteine through the conserved F or W. Each record gives: J gene, CDR3 length, clone size, D gene, V gene, CDR3 DNA, CDR3 protein. A D gene is named only where the DNA matches it firmly. The size field is filled for only some rows; it gives once, few, many or a size class.

TRBJ2-3	14	.	TRBD1	TRBV24-1	TGTGCCACCAGATCCCAGGGGGTCACAGATACGCAGTATTTT	CATRSQGVTDTQYF
TRBJ1-1	12	.	.	TRBV5-1	TGCGCCAGCAGCTTGGGACAGGCCGAAGCTTTCTTT	CASSLGQAEAFF
TRBJ2-1	12	.	.	TRBV7-9	TGTGCCAGCAGCTTAGCCAGAAATGAGCAGTTCTTC	CASSLARNEQFF
TRBJ1-1	13	once	.	TRBV15	TGTGCCACCAGCAGAGATCCCGACACTGAAGCTTTCTTT	CATSRDPDTEAFF
TRBJ2-1	15	few	.	TRBV6-5	TGTGCCAGCAATAGAGGGGGGGGCTCCTACAATGAGCAGTTCTTC	CASNRGGGSYNEQFF
TRBJ2-7	13	.	TRBD1	TRBV29-1	TGCAGCGTTGAGCGGACAGGGGGAGGTGAGCAGTACTTC	CSVERTGGGEQYF
TRBJ1-5	16	.	.	TRBV18	TGTGCCAGCTCGCACACCGGGGTTTTGGGTAATCAGCCCCAGCATTTT	CASSHTGVLGNQPQHF
TRBJ1-5	13	.	.	TRBV29-1	TGCAGCGTTGCCACAGGGCTGACTCAGCCCCAGCATTTT	CSVATGLTQPQHF
TRBJ1-5	14	few	TRBD1	TRBV5-8	TGTGCCAGCAGCTTTCAGGGGGCGTCTCAGCCCCAGCATTTT	CASSFQGASQPQHF
TRBJ1-3	14	.	.	TRBV9	TGTGCCAGCAGCGGTCAGGGTTCCGGAAACACCATATATTTT	CASSGQGSGNTIYF
TRBJ2-1	15	.	.	TRBV27	TGTGCCAGCAGTCCCCTCCAATGGCTAGACAATGAGCAGTTCTTC	CASSPLQWLDNEQFF
TRBJ1-1	15	.	.	TRBV6-1	TGTGCCAGCAGTGAAAGACTCGTACAGGGCACTGAAGCTTTCTTT	CASSERLVQGTEAFF
TRBJ1-1	14	.	.	TRBV27	TGTGCCAGCAGTTTGCCCGGGGGTATATCTGAAGCTTTCTTT	CASSLPGGISEAFF
TRBJ2-3	15	.	TRBD2	TRBV5-6	TGTGCCAGCAGCTTGGGGACTAGAAGTACAGATACGCAGTATTTT	CASSLGTRSTDTQYF
TRBJ1-4	16	.	.	TRBV28	TGTGCCAGCAGTTTAGGGTCAGCGTTAACTAATGAAAAACTGTTTTTT	CASSLGSALTNEKLFF
TRBJ1-2	13	.	TRBD1	TRBV6-5	TGTGCCAGCGGGACAGGGGCCAACTATGGCTACACCTTC	CASGTGANYGYTF
TRBJ1-6	17	.	.	TRBV5-1	TGCGCCAGCAGCTTGGAATACCGGAGCTCCTATAATTCACCCCTCCACTTT	CASSLEYRSSYNSPLHF
TRBJ2-7	16	.	TRBD2	TRBV5-6	TGTGCCAGCAGCTTGTTCGACTTTAGCGGGTTGTACGAGCAGTACTTC	CASSLFDFSGLYEQYF
TRBJ1-1	14	.	.	TRBV6-5	TGTGCCAGCAGCTATACAGGGATGGAGCCTGAAGCTTTCTTT	CASSYTGMEPEAFF
TRBJ1-2	13	.	TRBD1	TRBV7-9	TGTGCCAGCAGCTATGACGACAGGGGTAGCTACACCTTC	CASSYDDRGSYTF
TRBJ1-2	13	.	TRBD1	TRBV29-1	TGCAGCGTTGAAGGGACAGGGGCCTATGGCTACACCTTC	CSVEGTGAYGYTF
TRBJ1-3	15	once	TRBD1	TRBV5-3	TGTGCCAGAAGCTCGGACAGGGGAGCAGGAAACACCATATATTTT	CARSSDRGAGNTIYF
TRBJ2-5	15	.	.	TRBV6-4	TGTGCCAGCAGTGACAAAGGGACTTCCCAAGAGACCCAGTACTTC	CASSDKGTSQETQYF
TRBJ1-4	15	.	.	TRBV5-6	TGTGCCAGCAGCTTAACAGCAATTCTTAATGAAAAACTGTTTTTT	CASSLTAILNEKLFF
TRBJ1-5	15	.	.	TRBV19	TGTGCCAGTAGTATAGATCTCCCAGGAGGTCAGCCCCAGCATTTT	CASSIDLPGGQPQHF
TRBJ1-5	15	.	.	TRBV3-1/TRBV3-2	TGTGCCAGCAGCCTGCAGGGGTTGAGCAATCAGCCCCAGCATTTT	CASSLQGLSNQPQHF
TRBJ1-5	12	.	.	TRBV28	TGTGCCAGCAGTTCAGGGAATCAGCCCCAGCATTTT	CASSSGNQPQHF
TRBJ2-7	14	once	TRBD1	TRBV18	TGTGCCAGCTCACCATTGGACAGGGAGGCTGAGCAGTACTTC	CASSPLDREAEQYF
TRBJ2-2	14	.	.	TRBV5-1	TGCGCCAGCAGCTTGTCTGCGAACACCGGGGAGCTGTTTTTT	CASSLSANTGELFF
TRBJ1-2	15	.	.	TRBV15	TGTGCCACCAGCGCCAATCGGGGGACTAACTATGGCTACACCTTC	CATSANRGTNYGYTF
TRBJ1-5	14	.	.	TRBV5-6	TGTGCCAGCAGCTTTGGGGGGAGCAATCAGCCCCAGCATTTT	CASSFGGSNQPQHF
TRBJ2-2	15	.	.	TRBV4-1	TGCGCCAGCAGCCAAAGAGCTAGGGGCACCGGGGAGCTGTTTTTT	CASSQRARGTGELFF
TRBJ1-2	13	.	.	TRBV19	TGTGCCAGTAGGGATACAGGGTACTATGGCTACACCTTC	CASRDTGYYGYTF
TRBJ2-6	15	.	TRBD2	TRBV28	TGTGCCAGCAGCCTAGCGGGGGCTGGGGCCAACGTCCTGACTTTC	CASSLAGAGANVLTF
TRBJ1-6	15	.	.	TRBV5-4	TGTGCCAGCAGCTTCCAGGCGGGCGTAAATTCACCCCTCCACTTT	CASSFQAGVNSPLHF
TRBJ1-4	15	.	TRBD1	TRBV24-1	TGTGCCACCAGTGAAGCGACAGGGGCTAATGAAAAACTGTTTTTT	CATSEATGANEKLFF
TRBJ1-5	16	.	TRBD1	TRBV19	TGTGCCAGTAGAAAAGGGACAGGGATAAGCAATCAGCCCCAGCATTTT	CASRKGTGISNQPQHF
TRBJ2-5	14	.	.	TRBV7-9	TGTGCCAGCAGCTTAGGCGGGATCGGAGAGACCCAGTACTTC	CASSLGGIGETQYF
TRBJ1-1	16	.	.	TRBV4-1	TGCGCCAGCAGCCAAGATCGACAGCCCCTGCGGACTGAAGCTTTCTTT	CASSQDRQPLRTEAFF
TRBJ1-2	15	.	.	TRBV7-9	TGTGCCAGCAGCTCCCTCTGGAGCCCGAACTATGGCTACACCTTC	CASSSLWSPNYGYTF
TRBJ1-2	13	.	.	TRBV6-6	TGTGCCAGCAGTCCCGACAGGAACTATGGCTACACCTTC	CASSPDRNYGYTF
TRBJ2-7	17	.	TRBD2	TRBV4-1	TGCGCCAGCAGCCAAGATCTTTCAGTCGGGGGGTCGGGCGAGCAGTACTTC	CASSQDLSVGGSGEQYF
TRBJ2-1	18	few	TRBD2	TRBV19	TGTGCCAGTAGCCAGGGACTAGCGGGAAAAAGCTCCTACAATGAGCAGTTCTTC	CASSQGLAGKSSYNEQFF
TRBJ1-2	17	.	TRBD1	TRBV27	TGTGCCAGCAGTTCTCCGGGACAGGGAGGCAGGAGCTATGGCTACACCTTC	CASSSPGQGGRSYGYTF
TRBJ2-1	15	.	.	TRBV7-6	TGTGCCAGCAGCCCCCCGACTAGCTCCTACAATGAGCAGTTCTTC	CASSPPTSSYNEQFF